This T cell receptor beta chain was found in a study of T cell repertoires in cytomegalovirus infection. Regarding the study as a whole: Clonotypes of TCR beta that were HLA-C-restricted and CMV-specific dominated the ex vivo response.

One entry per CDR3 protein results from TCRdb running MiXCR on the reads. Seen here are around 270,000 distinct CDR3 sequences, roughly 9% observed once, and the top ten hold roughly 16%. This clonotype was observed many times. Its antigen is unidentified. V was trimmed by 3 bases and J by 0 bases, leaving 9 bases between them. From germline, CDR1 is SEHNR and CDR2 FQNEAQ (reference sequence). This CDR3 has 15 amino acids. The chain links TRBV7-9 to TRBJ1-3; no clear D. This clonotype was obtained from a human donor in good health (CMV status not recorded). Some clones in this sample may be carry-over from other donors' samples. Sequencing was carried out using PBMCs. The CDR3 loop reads CASSLEALSGNTIYF. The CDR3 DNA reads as TGTGCCAGCAGCTTGGAGGCCCTCTCTGGAAACACCATATATTTT.